This T cell receptor (beta chain) is drawn from a study of T cell changes during pregnancy in multiple sclerosis. Measured with immunoSEQ multiplex PCR; TCRdb has only the in-frame clones, and not every one. The table has around 48,000 clones, 80% to 95% seen once. The CDR3 runs to 14 residues. Germline V lookup: CDR1 SGDLS, CDR2 YYNGEE. The V end was cut by 0 bases, the J end by 8 bases, with 11 bases between. The rearrangement links TRBV9 to TRBJ1-4; D may be TRBD1 (5 bases). The sequenced sample was CD4+ T cells from peripheral blood mononuclear cells, obtained in the second trimester of pregnancy. The clonotype was recovered from a female donor in good health, enrolled as a control in a pregnancy study. In nucleotides, the CDR3 is TGTGCCAGCAGCGTAGGGTCGGGGGACGAAAAACTGTTTTTT. This encodes CASSVGSGDEKLFF.